These 25 T cell receptor beta chains came from one sample sequenced in a study of OX40 agonist ivuxolimab in advanced cancers. Repertoires were generated with immunoSEQ multiplex PCR, while TCRdb's copy carries only in-frame clones and drops some. The table shows 70,000 to 85,000 clones, with roughly nine tenths occurring only once. The source was CD4+ or CD8+ T cells sorted from blood, collected in a trial of the OX40 agonist ivuxolimab. The receptors here all came from an adult with an advanced solid tumor such as melanoma, head and neck, liver or kidney cancer.

The chain combines TRBV28 with TRBJ2-7, with 8 bases identical to TRBD2. The CDR3 runs 15 residues. J was trimmed by 3 bases and V by 5 bases; bases with no gene match: 9. CDR1 and CDR2 from the germline V gene are MDHEN and SYDVKM. CDR3 loop: CASSLTGTRNYEQYF. The CDR3 nucleotides read TGTGCCAGCAGTCTCACTGGGACTAGAAACTACGAGCAGTACTTC.

This chain uses TRBV6-1 with TRBJ2-7, with D hard to call. V dropped 5 bases and J dropped 5 bases, with 7 bases sitting between them. CDR1 and CDR2 (germline): MNHNS, SASEGT. This CDR3 comprises 11 residues. The CDR3 region is CASSIINEQYF. As DNA, the CDR3 is TGTGCCAGCAGTATAATCAACGAGCAGTACTTC.

The chain couples TRBV6-1 to TRBJ2-7; no firm D call. This CDR3 region has 12 residues. CDR1 and CDR2 from the germline V gene are MNHNS and SASEGT. The germline V and J ends were trimmed by 8 bases and 2 bases, with 10 bases remaining between them. CDR3 sequence: CASSNGAYEQYF. The CDR3 DNA reads TGTGCCAGCTCGAATGGGGCCTACGAGCAGTACTTC.

The chain couples TRBV7-2 to TRBJ2-1; no clear D gene. The CDR3 is made up of 12 amino acids. Trimming cost V 2 bases and J 7 bases, with 6 bases left between them. Germline CDR1 SGHTA, CDR2 FQGNSA. The CDR3 spells CASSLIKNEQFF. CDR3 sequence (DNA): TGTGCCAGCAGCTTAATTAAAAATGAGCAGTTCTTC.

The chain combines TRBV7-2 with TRBJ1-6; 11 bases line up with TRBD1. The CDR3 loop spans 16 amino acids. Looked up from germline, CDR1 is SGHTA and CDR2 is FQGNSA. After removal of 1 base from V and 7 bases from J, the junction contained 3 bases not matched to a gene. The CDR3 nucleotides read TGTGCCAGCAGCTTAGTGGGGACAGGGGGAAATTCACCCCTCCACTTT. It encodes CASSLVGTGGNSPLHF.

The rearrangement joins TRBV5-6 to TRBJ1-4; TRBD1 aligns across 7 bases. The ends lost 0 bases at V and 4 bases at J; junction bases unmatched: 3. This CDR3 comprises 15 residues. From germline, CDR1 is SGHDT and CDR2 YYEEEE. CDR3 nucleotide sequence: TGTGCCAGCAGCTTGGGGGACAGATATAATGAAAAACTGTTTTTT. Translating it yields CASSLGDRYNEKLFF.

This chain joins TRBV2 and TRBJ2-4, with no clear D. CDR1 and CDR2 (germline): SNHLY, FYNNEI. The CDR3 has 13 amino acids. Trimming removed 1 base from V and 9 bases from J, with 10 bases in between. The CDR3 DNA reads TGTGCCAGCAGTGAAGGGGTCGGTGGCATTCAGTACTTC. Its protein product is CASSEGVGGIQYF.

The chain links TRBV7-8 to TRBJ2-5; D is undetermined. In germline, CDR1 is SGHVS, CDR2 FQNEAQ. V shed 5 bases and J shed 2 bases, with 12 bases lying between them. This CDR3 contains 14 residues. The CDR3 loop is CASSPQAVQETQYF. CDR3 sequence (DNA): TGTGCCAGCAGCCCCCAGGCAGTACAAGAGACCCAGTACTTC. The full variable domain, its missing parts supplied by reference TRBV7-8 and TRBJ2-5, is GAGVSQSPRYKVAKRGQDVALRCDPISGHVSLFWYQQALGQGPEFLTYFQNEAQLDKSGLPSDRFFAERPEGSVSTLKIQRTQQEDSAVYLCASSPQAVQETQYFGPGTRLLVL.

This chain connects TRBV2 to TRBJ2-2, with D possibly being TRBD2 (5 bases). The CDR3 extends over 15 amino acids. Per germline, CDR1 SNHLY and CDR2 FYNNEI. Between the trimmed V and J ends, which lost 4 bases and 1 base, there was a span of 10 bases. The CDR3 loop reads CASSVDSLNTGELFF. The CDR3 coding sequence is TGTGCCAGCAGTGTGGACTCCCTGAACACCGGGGAGCTGTTTTTT.

The chain combines TRBV5-6 with TRBJ1-2; tentative D call: TRBD1 (5 bases). Germline assignment: CDR1 SGHDT and CDR2 YYEEEE. This CDR3 has 13 amino acids. V lost 2 bases and J 3 bases, leaving 8 bases between the germline ends. CDR3 coding DNA: TGTGCCAGCAGCTTAGCGGGGGACTATGGCTACACCTTC. Its translation is CASSLAGDYGYTF. Combining the CDR3 with reference TRBV5-6 and TRBJ1-2 gives the whole variable domain DAGVTQSPTHLIKTRGQQVTLRCSPKSGHDTVSWYQQALGQGPQFIFQYYEEEERQRGNFPDRFSGHQFPNYSSELNVNALLLGDSALYLCASSLAGDYGYTFGSGTRLTVV.

The chain joins TRBV19 to TRBJ2-2; TRBD1 agrees at 8 bases. Germline CDR1 reads LNHDA; CDR2 reads SQIVND (reference sequence). This CDR3 comprises 14 residues. J gave up 5 bases and V 6 bases, and 5 bases lay outside the gene matches. CDR3 in DNA: TGTGCCAGTAGGCGACAGGGGAGAACCGGGGAGCTGTTTTTT. It is translated as CASRRQGRTGELFF.

The gene calls are TRBV5-1 and TRBJ1-4; D gene unclear. V lost 2 bases to trimming and J lost 0 bases, with 8 bases between them. In germline, CDR1 is SGHRS, CDR2 YFSETQ. The CDR3 contains 15 residues. The DNA for the CDR3 is TGCGCCAGCAGCTTTGGGCTTGCAACTAATGAAAAACTGTTTTTT. Translation: CASSFGLATNEKLFF. The full variable domain, with the rest looked up from reference TRBV5-1 and TRBJ1-4, is KAGVTQTPRYLIKTRGQQVTLSCSPISGHRSVSWYQQTPGQGLQFLFEYFSETQRNKGNFPGRFSGRQFSNSRSEMNVSTLELGDSALYLCASSFGLATNEKLFFGSGTQLSVL.

This clone has a single count. This chain uses TRBV29-1 with TRBJ2-5, with 9 bases that match TRBD2. This CDR3 contains 14 residues. J was trimmed by 5 bases and V by 3 bases; bases with no gene match: 7. The germline V gene has CDR1 SQVTM and CDR2 ANQGSEA. CDR3: CSVDRAGGAETQYF. CDR3 in DNA: TGCAGCGTTGATAGGGCGGGAGGGGCGGAGACCCAGTACTTC. Variable domain in full (rest from reference TRBV29-1 and TRBJ2-5): SAVISQKPSRDICQRGTSLTIQCQVDSQVTMMFWYRQQPGQSLTLIATANQGSEATYESGFVIDKFPISRPNLTFSTLTVSNMSPEDSSIYLCSVDRAGGAETQYFGPGTRLLVL.

This clone was recorded once. In DNA, the CDR3 is TGCGCCAGCAGCTTGGTGCCCGGCGGGGAGCTGTTTTTT. Amino acids: CASSLVPGGELFF. The V and J genes are TRBV5-1 and TRBJ2-2; D call uncertain. CDR1 is SGHRS and CDR2 is YFSETQ in the germline V gene. Trimming removed 0 bases from V and 7 bases from J, with 7 bases in between. The CDR3 has 13 residues.

The chain has TRBV4-2 and TRBJ2-5; D is unresolved. Germline CDR1 reads LGHNA; CDR2 reads YNFKEQ. This CDR3 region has 15 residues. The V end lost 0 bases, the J end lost 8 bases, and 16 bases lay between the germline ends. The CDR3 DNA sequence: TGTGCCAGCAGCCAAGATAGGGCTTCCAAGAGAACCCAGTACTTC. Encoded protein: CASSQDRASKRTQYF.

The chain recombines TRBV5-6 with TRBJ1-1, with D tentatively TRBD1 (5 bases). Trimming removed 4 bases from V and 0 bases from J, with 16 bases in between. The CDR3 is 16 amino acids. The V gene's germline CDR1 is SGHDT and CDR2 YYEEEE. This chain's CDR3 is CASSDDRGSLNTEAFF. CDR3 sequence (DNA): TGTGCCAGCAGCGATGACAGAGGGTCGTTGAACACTGAAGCTTTCTTT.

The chain combines TRBV21-1 with TRBJ2-7; whether TRBD1, the table's D call, matches the DNA was not checked. TRBV21-1 is noted as a pseudogene. This CDR3 contains 14 residues. The DNA of the CDR3 is TGTGCCAGCAGCACAACAGGGGGTGAATACGAGCAGTACTTC. Translation gives CASSTTGGEYEQYF.

This chain connects TRBV19 to TRBJ2-7; no firm D call. Trimming removed 5 bases at V and 3 bases at J, with 17 bases between. CDR3 length: 15 residues. The germline V gene has CDR1 LNHDA and CDR2 SQIVND (reference sequence). CDR3 coding DNA: TGTGCCAGTAGTTGGTCTGCGACAAACAACTACGAGCAGTACTTC. This codes for CASSWSATNNYEQYF.

The chain combines TRBV6-5 with TRBJ2-2, with D perhaps matching TRBD1 (5 bases). Germline values: CDR1 MNHEY, CDR2 SVGAGI. This CDR3 spans 15 amino acids. V lost 6 bases to trimming and J lost 0 bases, with 11 bases between them. Written as DNA, the CDR3 is TGTGCCAGCAGCCGTGGGGCCGCGAACACCGGGGAGCTGTTTTTT. Protein product: CASSRGAANTGELFF.

The chain joins TRBV27 to TRBJ2-1; D is unclear. Trimming cost V 6 bases and J 9 bases, with 18 bases left between them. The CDR3 spans 14 residues. Germline CDR1 MNHEY, CDR2 SMNVEV (reference sequence). The CDR3 protein is CASSRAGQSGEQFF. DNA for the CDR3: TGTGCCAGCAGCCGCGCCGGCCAGTCGGGTGAGCAGTTCTTC.

The CDR3, as DNA: TGTGCCAGCAGCTTCGGACGTGACAGGGTCCACGAGCAGTACTTC. As protein: CASSFGRDRVHEQYF. This rearrangement joins TRBV7-3 to TRBJ2-7, with 7 bases aligning to TRBD1. Germline-derived CDR1 and CDR2 are SGHTA and FQGTGA. V lost 3 bases and J lost 5; bases outside the gene matches: 10. The CDR3 is made up of 15 amino acids. Full variable domain (rest looked up from reference TRBV7-3 and TRBJ2-7): GAGVSQTPSNKVTEKGKYVELRCDPISGHTALYWYRQSLGQGPEFLIYFQGTGAADDSGLPNDRFFAVRPEGSVSTLKIQRTERGDSAVYLCASSFGRDRVHEQYFGPGTRLTVT.

The V and J genes are TRBV28 and TRBJ1-2; D gene ambiguous. The length of the CDR3 is 13 residues. The V and J ends lost 4 bases and 8 bases respectively, with 14 bases between them. Per the germline V gene, CDR1 is MDHEN and CDR2 is SYDVKM. In DNA form, the CDR3 reads TGTGCCAGCAGTTCTTCTATTCTACGGGGCTACACCTTC. It codes for CASSSSILRGYTF.

The V and J genes are TRBV6-4 and TRBJ1-2; TRBD1 aligns across 7 bases. Germline V gene sequence: CDR1 MRHNA, CDR2 SNTAGT. This CDR3 is 12 amino acids long. The trim removed 6 bases at V and 5 bases at J, leaving 3 bases unmatched. As DNA, the CDR3 is TGTGCCAGCAGGGACAGGAAGTATGGCTACACCTTC. Encoded protein: CASRDRKYGYTF.

The rearrangement uses TRBV6-1 and TRBJ2-7; a weak D match, TRBD2 (6 bases). V lost 6 bases and J lost 0, with 12 bases in between. Germline CDR1 MNHNS, CDR2 SASEGT. CDR3 length equals 14 residues. CDR3 DNA sequence: TGTGCCAGCAGCGAGGGCGGGACCTCCTACGAGCAGTACTTC. It yields the protein CASSEGGTSYEQYF.

The CDR3 nucleotides read TGTGCCAGTAGTAGTGGTCTAGTAGATACGCAGTATTTT. It translates to CASSSGLVDTQYF. The V call is TRBV19, the J call TRBJ2-3; D not resolved. The CDR3 runs to 13 residues. CDR1 and CDR2 from the germline V gene are LNHDA and SQIVND (reference sequence). With 4 bases removed from V and 5 bases from J, the gap between germline ends came to 10 bases.